These 3 T cell receptor beta chains were all obtained from the same sample, sequenced in a study of regulatory T cells in long-lasting Graves disease (TCRdb year 2021). Libraries came from multiplex PCR. Sequencing was carried out with an Illumina HiSeq 4000. To build TCR beta libraries, CDR3 regions were amplified by Arm-PCR using iRepertoire HTBI primers. TCRdb reprocessing: public reads trimmed at Q25 with fastp, clones called with MiXCR, in-frame beta chains kept. A single entry per CDR3 protein holds the most common genes and DNA from its merged rows. This sample is represented by 200,000 to 250,000 distinct CDR3 sequences; about 18% of them were singletons. The ten largest account for roughly a fifth of the sample. The time point label of this sample denotes: newly diagnosed GD, antithyroid drugs for less than 3 months. RNA was extracted from PBMCs in TRIzol for both TCR sequencing and RNA sequencing.

The sequenced sample was peripheral blood mononuclear cells (PBMCs), obtained at new diagnosis, from a patient treated with antithyroid drugs. The receptor source for this set is a female donor with Graves disease.

This clonotype was picked up many times. The chain couples TRBV7-2 to TRBJ2-7, with TRBD1 matching 7 bases. The CDR3 sequence is 15 residues long. J lost 0 bases, V lost 5 bases, and 7 bases had no gene match. Germline-derived CDR1 and CDR2 are SGHTA and FQGNSA. In nucleotides, the CDR3 is TGTGCCAGCAGCCAGACAGGGTACGTCTCCTACGAGCAGTACTTC. It yields the protein CASSQTGYVSYEQYF. Combining the CDR3 with reference TRBV7-2 and TRBJ2-7 gives the whole variable domain GAGVSQSPSNKVTEKGKDVELRCDPISGHTALYWYRQSLGQGLEFLIYFQGNSAPDKSGLPSDRFSAERTGGSVSTLTIQRTQQEDSAVYLCASSQTGYVSYEQYFGPGTRLTVT.

This clonotype was seen many times. The CDR3 region has the DNA TGCAGCGTTGAAGATAGGACCGGGACAGGGGCCAATGGCTACACCTTC. As protein: CSVEDRTGTGANGYTF. The chain is built from TRBV29-1 and TRBJ1-2, with 10 bases identical to TRBD1. Trimming at V came to 0 bases and at J to 6 bases, leaving 10 bases not matched to a gene. The CDR3 has 16 residues. Germline V lookup: CDR1 SQVTM, CDR2 ANQGSEA.

This chain links TRBV7-2 with TRBJ2-5; D not resolved. This CDR3 is built from 14 residues. Germline assignment: CDR1 SGHTA and CDR2 FQGNSA. Trimming took off 5 bases at V and 0 bases at J, with 10 bases between the two ends. CDR3: CASSPSVYQETQYF. For the CDR3, the DNA is TGTGCCAGCAGCCCTTCGGTGTACCAAGAGACCCAGTACTTC.